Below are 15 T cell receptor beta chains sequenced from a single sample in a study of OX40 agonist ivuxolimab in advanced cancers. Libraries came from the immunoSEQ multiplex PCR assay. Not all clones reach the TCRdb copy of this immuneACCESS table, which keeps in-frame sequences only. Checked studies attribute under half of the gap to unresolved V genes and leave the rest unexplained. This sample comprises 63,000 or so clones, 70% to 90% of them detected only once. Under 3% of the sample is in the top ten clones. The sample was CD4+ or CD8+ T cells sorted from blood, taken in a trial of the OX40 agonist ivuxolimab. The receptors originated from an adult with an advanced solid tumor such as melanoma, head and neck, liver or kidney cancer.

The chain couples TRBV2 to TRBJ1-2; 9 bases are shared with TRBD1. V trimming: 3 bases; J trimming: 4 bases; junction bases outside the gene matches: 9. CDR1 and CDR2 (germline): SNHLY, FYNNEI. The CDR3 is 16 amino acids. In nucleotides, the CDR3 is TGTGCCAGCAGTGATAGTGGGACAGGGCCTTCCTATGGCTACACCTTC. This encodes CASSDSGTGPSYGYTF.

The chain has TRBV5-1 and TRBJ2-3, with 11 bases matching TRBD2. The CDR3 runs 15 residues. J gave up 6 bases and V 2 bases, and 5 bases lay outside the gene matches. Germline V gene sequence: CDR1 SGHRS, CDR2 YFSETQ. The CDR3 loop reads CASSLPGLAADTQYF. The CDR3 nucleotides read TGCGCCAGCAGCTTACCGGGACTAGCGGCGGATACGCAGTATTTT.

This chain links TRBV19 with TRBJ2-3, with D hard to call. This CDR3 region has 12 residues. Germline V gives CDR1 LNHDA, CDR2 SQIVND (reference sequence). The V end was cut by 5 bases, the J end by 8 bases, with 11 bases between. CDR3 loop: CASSEAFSTQYF. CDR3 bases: TGTGCCAGTAGTGAAGCATTTTCTACGCAGTATTTT.

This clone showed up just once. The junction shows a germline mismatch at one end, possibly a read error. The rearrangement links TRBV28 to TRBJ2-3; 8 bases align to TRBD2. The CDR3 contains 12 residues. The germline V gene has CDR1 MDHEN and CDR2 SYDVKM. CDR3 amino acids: CASSPPAGLGLF. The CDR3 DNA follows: TGTGCCAGCAGTCCCCCCGCGGGACTAGGCCTTTTT.

CDR3 nucleotide sequence: TGCAGTGCCAAACAGGAGGGGCAGTTCTTC. Protein: CSAKQEGQFF. The chain recombines TRBV20-1 with TRBJ2-1, with D perhaps TRBD2 (6 bases). CDR3 size: 10 residues. The germline gives CDR1 DFQATT, CDR2 SNEGSKA (reference sequence). V lost 6 bases to trimming and J lost 12 bases, with 12 bases between them.

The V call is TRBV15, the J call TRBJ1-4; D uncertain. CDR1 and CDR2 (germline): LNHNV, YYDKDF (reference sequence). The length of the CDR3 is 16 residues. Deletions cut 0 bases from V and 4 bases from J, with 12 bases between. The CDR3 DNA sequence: TGTGCCACCAGCAGAGATTTAGGAGGGATTAATGAAAAACTGTTTTTT. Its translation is CATSRDLGGINEKLFF.

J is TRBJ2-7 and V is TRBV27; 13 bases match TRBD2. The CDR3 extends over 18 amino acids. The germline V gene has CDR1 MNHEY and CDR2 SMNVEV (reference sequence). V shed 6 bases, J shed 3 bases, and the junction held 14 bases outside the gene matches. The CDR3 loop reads CASSLGLAGFRGGYEQYF. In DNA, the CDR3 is TGTGCCAGCAGCCTGGGACTAGCGGGATTCCGCGGCGGCTACGAGCAGTACTTC.

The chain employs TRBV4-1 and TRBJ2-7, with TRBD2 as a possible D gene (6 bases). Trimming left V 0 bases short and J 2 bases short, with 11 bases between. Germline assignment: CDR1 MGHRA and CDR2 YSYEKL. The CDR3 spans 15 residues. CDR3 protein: CASSQDVGLPYEQYF. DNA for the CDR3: TGCGCCAGCAGCCAAGATGTGGGACTCCCCTACGAGCAGTACTTC.

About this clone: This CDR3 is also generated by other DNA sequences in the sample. In DNA form, the CDR3 reads TGCAGCGTTGCCTTAGGGGTTTGGGAAGAGACCCAGTACTTC. Translation: CSVALGVWEETQYF. The chain links TRBV29-1 to TRBJ2-5, with D perhaps matching TRBD1 (5 bases). Germline V gene sequence: CDR1 SQVTM, CDR2 ANQGSEA. This CDR3 is 14 amino acids long. Trimming took off 4 bases at V and 3 bases at J, with 15 bases between the two ends.

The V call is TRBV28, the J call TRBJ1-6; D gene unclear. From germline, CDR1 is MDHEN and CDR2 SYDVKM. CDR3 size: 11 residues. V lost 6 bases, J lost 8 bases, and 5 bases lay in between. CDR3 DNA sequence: TGTGCCAGCAGCTGGGATTCACCCCTCCACTTT. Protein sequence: CASSWDSPLHF. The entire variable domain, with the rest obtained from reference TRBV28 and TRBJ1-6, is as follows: DVKVTQSSRYLVKRTGEKVFLECVQDMDHENMFWYRQDPGLGLRLIYFSYDVKMKEKGDIPEGYSVSREKKERFSLILESASTNQTSMYLCASSWDSPLHFGNGTRLTVT.

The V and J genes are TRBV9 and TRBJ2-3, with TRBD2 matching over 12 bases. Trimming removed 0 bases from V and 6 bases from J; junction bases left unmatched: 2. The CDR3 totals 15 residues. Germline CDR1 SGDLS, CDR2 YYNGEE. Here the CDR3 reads CASSVEGTSGDTQYF. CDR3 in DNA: TGTGCCAGCAGCGTAGAGGGGACTAGCGGGGATACGCAGTATTTT.

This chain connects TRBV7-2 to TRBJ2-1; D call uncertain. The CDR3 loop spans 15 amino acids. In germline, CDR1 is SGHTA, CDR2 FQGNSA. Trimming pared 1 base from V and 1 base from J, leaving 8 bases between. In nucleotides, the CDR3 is TGTGCCAGCAGCTTAGATCGGCTATCCTACAATGAGCAGTTCTTC. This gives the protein CASSLDRLSYNEQFF.

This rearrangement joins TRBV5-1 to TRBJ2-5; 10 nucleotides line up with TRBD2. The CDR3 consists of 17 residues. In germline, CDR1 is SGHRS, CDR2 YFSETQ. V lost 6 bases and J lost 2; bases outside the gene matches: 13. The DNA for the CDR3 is TGCGCCAGCACCCGCTCAACAGCGGGGGGGCAACAAGAGACCCAGTACTTC. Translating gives CASTRSTAGGQQETQYF.

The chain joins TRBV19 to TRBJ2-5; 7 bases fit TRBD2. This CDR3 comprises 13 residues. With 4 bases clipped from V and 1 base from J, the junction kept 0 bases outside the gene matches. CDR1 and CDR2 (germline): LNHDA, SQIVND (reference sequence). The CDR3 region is CASSTGGQETQYF. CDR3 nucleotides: TGTGCCAGTAGTACGGGGGGCCAAGAGACCCAGTACTTC.

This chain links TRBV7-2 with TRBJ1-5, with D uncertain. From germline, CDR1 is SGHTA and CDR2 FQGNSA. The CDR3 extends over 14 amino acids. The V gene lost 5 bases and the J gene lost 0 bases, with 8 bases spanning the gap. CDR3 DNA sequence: TGTGCCAGCAGCCTGGGCCCTAGCAATCAGCCCCAGCATTTT. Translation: CASSLGPSNQPQHF. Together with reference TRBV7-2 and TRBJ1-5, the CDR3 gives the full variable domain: GAGVSQSPSNKVTEKGKDVELRCDPISGHTALYWYRQSLGQGLEFLIYFQGNSAPDKSGLPSDRFSAERTGGSVSTLTIQRTQQEDSAVYLCASSLGPSNQPQHFGDGTRLSIL.